This T cell receptor beta chain was identified during a study of OX40 agonist ivuxolimab in advanced cancers. As for the study in general: Patients received ivuxolimab, an agonistic anti-OX40 (CD134) antibody. Study-wide results and caveats: Some patients who did not respond also had low normalized T-cell clonal expansion. Dosing at 0.1 to 3.0 mg/kg was accompanied by clonal expansion of CD4+ and CD8+ blood T cells by week 6.

Regarding this clone: Its antigen is not known.

Profiled with immunoSEQ multiplex PCR; TCRdb holds only in-frame clones, not every one. The sample comprises about 61,000 clones, roughly 90% of which are singletons, and roughly 25% rests with the top ten. The V end was cut by 1 base, the J end by 5 bases, with 6 bases between. This CDR3 comprises 13 residues. Germline assignment: CDR1 LNHNV and CDR2 YYDKDF (reference sequence). Autoimmune disease history or systemic immunosuppression meant exclusion. The source was CD4+ or CD8+ T cells sorted from blood, collected in a trial of the OX40 agonist ivuxolimab. This TCR was recovered from an adult with an advanced solid tumor such as melanoma, head and neck, liver or kidney cancer. V is TRBV15 and J is TRBJ2-1; D is undetermined. The CDR3 DNA reads TGTGCCACCAGCAGAGTAGGTAACAATGAGCAGTTCTTC. Translating it yields CATSRVGNNEQFF.